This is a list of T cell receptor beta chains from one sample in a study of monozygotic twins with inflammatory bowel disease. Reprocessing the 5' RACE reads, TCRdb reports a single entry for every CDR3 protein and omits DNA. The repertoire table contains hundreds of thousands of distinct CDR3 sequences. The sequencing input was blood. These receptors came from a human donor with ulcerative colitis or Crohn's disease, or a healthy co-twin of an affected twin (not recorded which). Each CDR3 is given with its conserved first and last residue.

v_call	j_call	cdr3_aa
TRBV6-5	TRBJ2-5	CASSYSIVRVGETQYF
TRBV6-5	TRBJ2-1	CASSNPGTGPYNEQFF
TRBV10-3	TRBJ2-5	CAIGQGQETQYF
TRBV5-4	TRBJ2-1	CASSSRTSGYNEQFF
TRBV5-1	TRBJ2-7	CASSLGSGIGYEQYF
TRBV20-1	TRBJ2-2	CSARDRLARTGELFF
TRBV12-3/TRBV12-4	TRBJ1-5	CASSLGGAFSYQPQHF
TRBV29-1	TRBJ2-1	CSVERPGASYNEQFF
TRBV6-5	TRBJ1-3	CASSYTGGSSGNTIYF
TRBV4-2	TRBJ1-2	CASSQGQGLDGYTF
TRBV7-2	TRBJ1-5	CASSLAAGLGQPQHF
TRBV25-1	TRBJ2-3	CASSDRSGGHTDTQYF
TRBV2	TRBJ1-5	CASSPDRASNQPQHF
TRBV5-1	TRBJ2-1	CASSYPLADVHKSSYNEQFF